This TCR beta chain was captured by sequencing in a study of shared clonotypes between healthy human individuals. Study summary: The people who gave samples were two women and three men aged 18 to 49. Findings of the study overall: Of the naive CD4 clonotypes, roughly 5% were shared across a few donors. Relative to their counterparts shared across all four donors, non-shared clonotypes exhibited diminished generation probabilities.

As concerns this clone: No antigen is known for it.

J gave up 5 bases and V 6 bases, and 11 bases lay outside the gene matches. The CDR3 has 16 residues. In germline, CDR1 is SNHLY, CDR2 FYNNEI. Naive CD8 isolation took CD45RO-negative cells positively selected for CCR7 and excluded terminally differentiated effector memory CD45RA+ cells. Per the original data handling: Filtering was not the same, since immunoSEQ gave junction-only sequences without quality scores. Only in-frame clones appear in the TCRdb table, and some are missing; sequencing was by immunoSEQ multiplex PCR. The D gene and trimming were derived from the DNA, and the V and J assignments and clone size from that table. The repertoire holds about 2 million clones, over 85% seen once, with more than 0.95% in the top ten.

The sequence was obtained from a man in his late teens or twenties in good health. The chain carries TRBV2 and TRBJ1-5, with 9 bases fitting TRBD1. The sequenced material came from naive CD8+ T cells sorted from blood. For the CDR3, the DNA is TGTGCCAGCAGAGAGGGGACAGGGACACCCTATCAGCCCCAGCATTTT. Translated: CASREGTGTPYQPQHF.